Listed here are 24 T cell receptor beta chains from one sample, sequenced in a study of Graves' ophthalmopathy and Graves' hyperthyroidism. From RNA, the CDR3 regions of TCR beta chains were amplified and sequenced. The first round was an RT-PCR with HTBI primers, and the second round was a multiplex PCR. MiXCR, applied by TCRdb to the multiplex PCR reads, yields one record per CDR3 protein. Of over 500,000 distinct CDR3 sequences in the sample, over 20% were seen once. Sequences were obtained from peripheral blood. These receptors were taken from a woman aged 18-29 years with stable Graves' hyperthyroidism. Some clones in this sample may be carry-over from other donors' samples.

This clonotype showed up just a few times. The chain links TRBV3-1 to TRBJ1-1; D ambiguous. The length of the CDR3 is 12 residues. Trimming removed 0 bases from V and 6 bases from J, with 5 bases in between. Germline V lookup: CDR1 LGHDT, CDR2 YNNKEL (reference sequence). The CDR3 sequence is CASSQEVSEAFF. DNA of the CDR3: TGTGCCAGCAGCCAAGAGGTGTCTGAAGCTTTCTTT.

The rearrangement links TRBV20-1 to TRBJ2-7; possible D gene TRBD2, 7 bases. Trimming cost V 5 bases and J 2 bases, with 22 bases left between them. This CDR3 contains 16 residues. Germline V gives CDR1 DFQATT, CDR2 SNEGSKA (reference sequence). Here the CDR3 reads CSARGGGAGRTYEQYF. CDR3 coding DNA: TGCAGTGCTCGCGGCGGGGGCGCAGGGAGAACCTACGAGCAGTACTTC.

This clonotype was detected many times. V and J are TRBV6-1 and TRBJ1-2, with D perhaps matching TRBD1 (5 bases). V was pared by 5 bases and J by 4 bases, with 14 bases between. Germline assignment: CDR1 MNHNS and CDR2 SASEGT. The CDR3 is 14 amino acids. CDR3 sequence: CASSHRDDGYGYTF. In DNA form, the CDR3 reads TGTGCCAGCAGTCATCGGGACGACGGCTATGGCTACACCTTC.

This clonotype was counted ten times or more. The genes are TRBV19 and TRBJ1-1; 11 bases map to TRBD1. J lost 3 bases, V lost 5 bases, and 8 bases had no gene match. Germline CDR1 LNHDA, CDR2 SQIVND (reference sequence). This CDR3 region has 16 residues. CDR3 protein: CASSLDRGLGYTEAFF. Written as DNA, the CDR3 is TGTGCCAGTAGTTTGGACAGGGGGCTTGGGTACACTGAAGCTTTCTTT.

The chain joins TRBV6-5 to TRBJ1-5; D might be TRBD1 (6 bases). Germline V gives CDR1 MNHEY, CDR2 SVGAGI. There are 14 residues in the CDR3. Trimming pared 2 bases from V and 7 bases from J, leaving 12 bases between. In DNA, the CDR3 is TGTGCCAGCAGTTACGGAAGGGGGGAACAGCCCCAGCATTTT. This gives the protein CASSYGRGEQPQHF.

The sample holds many counts of this clonotype. The rearrangement joins TRBV5-1 to TRBJ1-1; 7 nucleotides agree with TRBD1. CDR3 length equals 14 residues. V shed 0 bases and J 3 bases; nucleotides not matched to a gene: 2. Germline-derived CDR1 and CDR2 are SGHRS and YFSETQ. Here the CDR3 reads CASSLVQGDTEAFF. CDR3 nucleotide sequence: TGCGCCAGCAGCTTGGTTCAGGGGGACACTGAAGCTTTCTTT.

This clonotype was seen ten or more times. The rearrangement uses TRBV20-1 and TRBJ2-5; D gene uncertain. Germline CDR1 is DFQATT and CDR2 is SNEGSKA (reference sequence). The V and J ends lost 8 bases and 5 bases respectively, with 15 bases between them. This CDR3 spans 12 amino acids. The CDR3 nucleotides read TGCAGTCAACTTGGGTCGGGCGAGACCCAGTACTTC. Translated: CSQLGSGETQYF.

This clonotype was seen repeatedly, ten times or more. The CDR3, as DNA: TGCGCCAGCAGCATCCTACAGGGGAACTATGGCTACACCTTC. Translating gives CASSILQGNYGYTF. The gene calls are TRBV5-1 and TRBJ1-2; 7 bases are shared with TRBD1. Germline V gene data show CDR1 as SGHRS and CDR2 as YFSETQ. With V trimmed by 4 bases and J by 2 bases, 5 bases remained unmatched. The CDR3 extends over 14 amino acids.

For this clonotype: Given a much more abundant clone one base away, this may be a read error. The CDR3 nucleotides read TGTGCCTGGAGCATAAGCCGGGTTGTACAGGGGGAGAACACTGAAGCTTTCTTT. Its protein product is CAWSISRVVQGENTEAFF. The gene calls are TRBV30 and TRBJ1-1; 8 positions match TRBD1. The germline V gene has CDR1 GTSNPN and CDR2 SVGIG (reference sequence). The CDR3 length is 18 residues. The V gene end was trimmed by 3 bases and the J gene end by 1 base; junction bases not matched to a gene: 16.

The chain recombines TRBV6-1 with TRBJ2-7, with 8 positions matching TRBD2. The V gene end was trimmed by 8 bases and the J gene end by 5 bases; junction bases not matched to a gene: 5. This CDR3 contains 12 residues. The germline CDR1 and CDR2 sequences are MNHNS and SASEGT. Here the CDR3 reads CASGTGGDEQYF. The DNA of the CDR3 is TGTGCCAGCGGGACGGGGGGGGACGAGCAGTACTTC.

This clonotype was observed a handful of times. The CDR3: CASSIGAGIFTGELFF. CDR3 nucleotides: TGTGCCAGTAGTATAGGGGCGGGGATCTTCACCGGGGAGCTGTTTTTT. The gene calls are TRBV19 and TRBJ2-2; a possible D gene is TRBD2 (6 bases). V lost 1 base to trimming and J lost 4 bases, with 13 bases between them. Germline V CDR1 and CDR2: LNHDA, SQIVND (reference sequence). The length of the CDR3 is 16 residues. The whole variable domain, remainder taken from reference TRBV19 and TRBJ2-2, is DGGITQSPKYLFRKEGQNVTLSCEQNLNHDAMYWYRQDPGQGLRLIYYSQIVNDFQKGDIAEGYSVSREKKESFPLTVTSAQKNPTAFYLCASSIGAGIFTGELFFGEGSRLTVL.

This clonotype appeared many times. The V gene is TRBV2, the J gene TRBJ1-2, with 7 bases that match TRBD1. The V and J ends lost 5 bases and 2 bases, in that order; junction bases with no gene match: 5. Germline CDR1 is SNHLY and CDR2 is FYNNEI. This CDR3 region has 14 residues. The CDR3 protein is CASSRQGSNYGYTF. CDR3 DNA sequence: TGTGCCAGCAGTAGACAGGGTTCGAACTATGGCTACACCTTC.

This clonotype occurred many times. One end of the junction varies from germline; a read error may be responsible. This sequence joins TRBV9 and TRBJ2-5; TRBD2 might be the D (6 bases). The CDR3 covers 18 residues. The germline V gene encodes CDR1 SGDLS and CDR2 YYNGEE. The CDR3 loop is CASSPEGEALGDQEAQYF. DNA of the CDR3: TGTGCCAGCAGCCCAGAAGGGGAGGCCTTGGGGGATCAAGAGGCCCAGTACTTC.

This chain connects TRBV30 to TRBJ1-5, with D unresolved. Trimming cost V 1 base and J 4 bases, with 5 bases left between them. The CDR3 is 12 amino acids. The germline gives CDR1 GTSNPN, CDR2 SVGIG (reference sequence). The CDR3 nucleotides read TGTGCCTGGAGTGGTCAGAATCAGCCCCAGCATTTT. It specifies CAWSGQNQPQHF.

The V and J genes are TRBV6-1 and TRBJ2-7, with 12 bases that match TRBD2. V gave up 7 bases and J gave up 3 bases; unmatched junction bases: 4. From germline, CDR1 is MNHNS and CDR2 SASEGT. The length of the CDR3 is 14 residues. The CDR3 sequence: CASKLTSGSYEQYF. In DNA form, the CDR3 reads TGTGCCAGCAAATTGACTAGCGGGAGCTACGAGCAGTACTTC.

This clonotype was picked up many times. The chain joins TRBV12-3 or TRBV12-4 to TRBJ1-2; D is unclear. Trimming pared 3 bases from V and 7 bases from J, leaving 12 bases between. The CDR3 spans 13 residues. The chain's CDR3 is CASSLAGEGGYTF. The CDR3 DNA follows: TGTGCCAGCAGTTTGGCCGGAGAGGGTGGCTACACCTTC.

The sample holds many counts of this clonotype. The V call is TRBV7-2, the J call TRBJ2-5, with TRBD2 matching over 10 bases. Trimming at V came to 0 bases and at J to 3 bases, leaving 7 bases not matched to a gene. This CDR3 region has 17 residues. The germline V gene encodes CDR1 SGHTA and CDR2 FQGNSA. CDR3 nucleotides: TGTGCCAGCAGCTTAGCGAGGCTAGCGGGGGAAAAAGAGACCCAGTACTTC. Amino acids: CASSLARLAGEKETQYF.

This clonotype has more than one count but fewer than ten. The chain links TRBV12-3 or TRBV12-4 to TRBJ1-1; tentatively, D is TRBD1 (6 bases). The CDR3 runs 16 residues. Trimming pared 5 bases from V and 1 base from J, leaving 17 bases between. The CDR3 protein is CASSVHRVPRNTEAFF. CDR3 DNA: TGTGCCAGCAGTGTCCACAGGGTCCCTAGGAACACTGAAGCTTTCTTT.

The DNA of the CDR3 is TGTGCCAGCAGTGCCATTGGGGTAGGCGGAAACACCATATATTTT. It specifies CASSAIGVGGNTIYF. The rearrangement links TRBV28 to TRBJ1-3, with unresolved D. The CDR3 loop spans 15 amino acids. V shed 5 bases and J shed 4 bases, with 15 bases lying between them. Germline lookup yields CDR1 MDHEN and CDR2 SYDVKM.

The genes are TRBV20-1 and TRBJ2-5, with 11 positions matching TRBD2. This CDR3 is built from 16 residues. From germline, CDR1 is DFQATT and CDR2 SNEGSKA (reference sequence). V shed 5 bases, J shed 5 bases, and the junction held 13 bases outside the gene matches. As DNA, the CDR3 is TGCAGTGCTGAGAGGATTAGCGGGGGGGCTGGGGAGACCCAGTACTTC. It codes for CSAERISGGAGETQYF.

The V gene is TRBV6-1, the J gene TRBJ2-2; D might be TRBD2 (5 bases). Trimming took 0 bases from V and 7 from J, leaving 9 bases between them. The CDR3 extends over 14 amino acids. The germline CDR1 and CDR2 sequences are MNHNS and SASEGT. CDR3 sequence (DNA): TGTGCCAGCAGTGAAGCGATCGGGGTCGGGGAGCTGTTTTTT. Its protein product is CASSEAIGVGELFF.

This clonotype was detected many times. The V call is TRBV12-3 or TRBV12-4, the J call TRBJ1-5, with unresolved D. CDR3 length: 13 amino acids. V lost 5 bases, J lost 4 bases, and 9 bases lay in between. The CDR3, as DNA: TGTGCCAGCAGTCAAGGAGTAAATCAGCCCCAGCATTTT. Its protein product is CASSQGVNQPQHF.

This clonotype appeared a few times. The J gene is TRBJ1-5, the V gene TRBV19, with 9 bases that match TRBD1. The junction had 9 bases not matched to a gene; V was cut back by 4 bases and J by 5 bases. From germline, CDR1 is LNHDA and CDR2 SQIVND (reference sequence). This CDR3 contains 16 residues. The CDR3 protein is CASSNGQGITYQPQHF. The DNA of the CDR3 is TGTGCCAGTAGTAACGGACAGGGGATTACGTATCAGCCCCAGCATTTT.

This clonotype was observed a single time. V and J are TRBV12-3 or TRBV12-4 and TRBJ1-1; D is unresolved. The ends were cut back, 6 bases at V and 1 base at J, with 9 bases in the middle. This CDR3 has 13 residues. The CDR3 DNA reads TGTGCCAGCAGGGGCGTCAGGAACACTGAAGCTTTCTTT. This translates into CASRGVRNTEAFF.